This T cell receptor (beta chain) was identified during a study of T cell responses to AZD1222 COVID-19 vaccine (dated by TCRdb to 2020 to 2022). Some background on the complete study: AZD1222 recipients given second doses at about 4 weeks or at about 12 weeks were pooled, since spike-specific TCR depth and breadth were not found to differ between the two schedules. A total of just over 230 trial participants underwent TCR sequencing, of whom 207 received two doses of AZD1222 and about 25 received two doses of the MenACWY control vaccine. Trial participants were enrolled by age into 18-55, 56-69 and 70-plus year subgroups, with about 150, 27 and 61 TCR-sequenced participants respectively.

The research as a whole found: The 56-69-year group was small, and its depth increase did not reach significance, likely because of low power. Conclusions about previously exposed vaccinees are limited because only a handful of AZD1222 recipients were SARS-CoV-2 seropositive at baseline. Nearly half of unique spike-specific TCRs reportedly recognized epitopes outside regions mutated in the B.1.351 and B.1.1.7 variants. Participants were mostly white British and included more females than males, and it was suggested by the authors that clonal diversity may have been underestimated. Because no samples from the day 14 peak response were available, repertoires could be characterized only after the peak T cell response. A significant rise in spike-specific TCR breadth and depth was observed after two AZD1222 doses relative to day 0 and relative to MenACWY recipients. The whole spike protein was spanned by vaccine-associated CD4 TCRs, and dominant responses were seen in regions 160-218 and 743-854.

Interpreted using the paper, the time point label stands for: baseline before first vaccination. Vaccinee samples were obtained from the UK trials COV001 and COV002, which included a single-blind randomized controlled phase 2/3 trial of AZD1222 (ChAdOx1 nCoV-19) in healthy adults. For TCRbeta chain sequencing, PBMC samples from trial participants were taken at day 0 and at day 28 after the second dose. The CDR3 regions of human TCRbeta chains were subjected to immunosequencing. As for how the authors treated the data: Repertoire TCRs were checked for matches against a reference library of SARS-CoV-2-specific TCRs that had been generated using the MIRA antigen-specificity platform. Breadth meant the fraction of unique TCRs that were SARS-CoV-2-associated, whereas depth meant the fraction of total T cells that were SARS-CoV-2-associated. Each spike-specific TCR was assigned to its reactive spike region and to a CD4 or CD8 class using the MIRA data. Log10-transformed breadth and depth values were compared by one-way ANOVA with Sidak's multiple comparisons tests. Imported from immuneACCESS, the table was reduced by TCRdb to in-frame sequences with V and J called. These copies leave out some clones; in studies compared against another copy, an unresolved V gene accounts for under half, and the cause of the remainder is not known. Clonal size and the V and J genes are those of that table, whereas D and trimming came from the DNA. The sample profile shows some 130,000 clones; about 87% of them were found once. The ten largest clonotypes hold around 5% of the sample.

Counted from cysteine to phenylalanine, this CDR3 has 13 amino acids. Kept here is only the CDR3 DNA, which spans 39 bases and is read in frame from base 1. The germline V gene encodes CDR1 SGHDT and CDR2 YYEEEE. V is cut by 5 bases and J by 3 bases, and the space between the germline ends is 12 bases. This clone was seen ten or more times. Its antigen is currently not known. No base quality values were provided; no much bigger clone lies one nucleotide off. The sequence is built from TRBV5-6 and TRBJ2-7; TRBD1 is a weak D gene call, 5 bases matching. The sample here was peripheral blood, taken on day 0 of AZD1222 vaccination. The clonotype was recovered from an adult in good health. The nucleotides read TGTGCCAGCAGTCTAGGGGTATACTACGAGCAGTACTTC. This codes for CASSLGVYYEQYF. The CDR3 plus the reference TRBV5-6 and TRBJ2-7 genes for the other parts give the full variable domain: DAGVTQSPTHLIKTRGQQVTLRCSPKSGHDTVSWYQQALGQGPQFIFQYYEEEERQRGNFPDRFSGHQFPNYSSELNVNALLLGDSALYLCASSLGVYYEQYFGPGTRLTVT.